Listed below are T cell receptor beta chains from one sample, sequenced in a study of T cells after yellow fever vaccination. TCRdb fed the 5' RACE reads into MiXCR, producing one record per CDR3 protein. In the table there are a few hundred thousand distinct CDR3 sequences, roughly 3.5% of which are singletons. Material: PBMCs, obtained on the day of the yellow fever booster vaccination. These receptors all come from a man between 18 and 35 years old who received the YFV17D yellow fever vaccine. Each CDR3 is given with its conserved first and last residue. The D gene is left open where the match is weak. Clone sizes are given selectively: once, few, many, or a class where the clone is expanded.

v_call	clone_size	j_call	d_call	cdr3_aa	cdr3_nt
TRBV10-3	.	TRBJ1-1	.	CAISDGLMNTEAFF	TGTGCCATCAGTGACGGGCTTATGAACACTGAAGCTTTCTTT
TRBV7-3	few	TRBJ1-2	.	CASSNSAGDNGYTF	TGTGCCAGCAGCAACTCCGCGGGGGACAATGGCTACACCTTC
TRBV5-1	many	TRBJ2-1	.	CASSTGNDYNEQFF	TGCGCCAGCAGTACAGGGAACGACTACAATGAGCAGTTCTTC
TRBV5-1	many	TRBJ2-7	TRBD1	CASSLAGTGYLTEQYF	TGCGCCAGCAGCTTGGCCGGGACAGGGTATTTGACTGAGCAGTACTTC
TRBV29-1	many	TRBJ2-4	TRBD1	CSVNRGGENIQYF	TGCAGCGTGAACAGGGGCGGCGAAAACATTCAGTACTTC
TRBV2	few	TRBJ1-5	.	CASSEAGYWNQPQHF	TGTGCCAGCAGTGAAGCGGGATACTGGAATCAGCCCCAGCATTTT
TRBV20-1	many	TRBJ2-7	TRBD2	CSANLAGTVSYEQYF	TGCAGTGCTAACCTAGCGGGGACAGTCTCCTACGAGCAGTACTTC
TRBV20-1	many	TRBJ1-1	TRBD1	CSAGGPGGAFF	TGCAGTGCTGGGGGGCCAGGGGGCGCTTTCTTT
TRBV7-9	many	TRBJ2-5	TRBD1	CASSSRTGIQETQYF	TGTGCCAGCAGCTCGAGGACAGGTATACAAGAGACCCAGTACTTC
TRBV10-3	many	TRBJ2-5	TRBD1	CATEQGAAGGTQYF	TGTGCCACAGAACAGGGGGCGGCCGGCGGGACCCAGTACTTC
TRBV14	many	TRBJ2-7	.	CASSPEGFSYEQYF	TGTGCCAGCAGCCCGGAGGGCTTTTCCTACGAGCAGTACTTC
TRBV7-9	many	TRBJ2-5	TRBD2	CASSLGLAGGLETQYF	TGTGCCAGCAGCTTAGGCCTAGCGGGGGGCTTGGAGACCCAGTACTTC
TRBV7-9	many	TRBJ1-5	.	CASSHTGPNQPQHF	TGTGCCAGCAGCCATACAGGGCCCAATCAGCCCCAGCATTTT
TRBV4-3	many	TRBJ2-1	TRBD2	CASSQGLAGPYEQFF	TGCGCCAGCAGCCAAGGACTAGCGGGGCCGTATGAGCAGTTCTTC
TRBV30	.	TRBJ2-7	.	CAWVATGYLEQYF	TGTGCCTGGGTTGCGACCGGGTATCTCGAGCAGTACTTC
TRBV27	few	TRBJ1-4	.	CASRRRATNEKLFF	TGTGCCAGCAGGCGGCGGGCAACTAATGAAAAACTGTTTTTT
TRBV7-2	many	TRBJ2-7	TRBD2	CASSPASGGPYEQYF	TGTGCCAGCAGCCCCGCTAGCGGGGGCCCCTACGAGCAGTACTTC
TRBV2	.	TRBJ1-1	.	CASSENDQAFF	TGTGCCAGCAGTGAAAACGATCAAGCTTTCTTT
TRBV24-1	.	TRBJ1-1	.	CATSEDRNTEAFF	TGTGCCACCAGTGAGGACAGGAACACTGAAGCTTTCTTT
TRBV7-2	few	TRBJ1-5	.	CASSVRGDQPQHF	TGTGCCAGCAGCGTAAGAGGGGATCAGCCCCAGCATTTT
TRBV4-3	.	TRBJ1-2	TRBD1	CASSQDPGGFLGYTF	TGCGCCAGCAGCCAAGATCCAGGGGGGTTCCTCGGCTACACCTTC
TRBV5-4	many	TRBJ1-2	TRBD1	CASSLAGTGDLHGYTF	TGTGCCAGCAGCTTGGCCGGGACAGGGGATTTGCATGGCTACACCTTC
TRBV6-6	.	TRBJ2-1	.	CASSLAQPSYNEHFF	TGTGCCAGCAGCCTAGCCCAACCTTCCTACAATGAGCACTTCTTC
TRBV29-1	many	TRBJ1-4	.	CSVEKAGTNEKLFF	TGCAGCGTTGAAAAGGCGGGAACTAATGAAAAACTGTTTTTT
TRBV21-1	few	TRBJ1-5	.	CASSNTRFGQSWTGQPQHF	TGTGCCAGCAGCAATACCCGATTTGGACAGTCGTGGACAGGTCAGCCCCAGCATTTT
TRBV12-3/TRBV12-4	few	TRBJ2-3	TRBD2	CASSLPGLAGKYF	TGTGCCAGCAGTTTGCCCGGACTAGCGGGGAAGTATTTT
TRBV10-3	.	TRBJ2-7	TRBD1	CAISEPERTGSYEQYF	TGTGCCATCAGTGAGCCCGAGAGGACAGGTAGCTACGAGCAGTACTTC
TRBV6-5	many	TRBJ2-4	.	CASRPGGAGNIQYF	TGTGCCAGCAGACCCGGTGGGGCCGGAAACATTCAGTACTTC
TRBV4-2	few	TRBJ2-2	TRBD2	CASSQDWASGGAGELFF	TGTGCCAGCAGCCAAGATTGGGCTAGCGGGGGGGCTGGGGAGCTGTTTTTT
TRBV5-1	many	TRBJ2-3	.	CASSLVAGSRTDTQYF	TGCGCCAGCAGCTTGGTGGCGGGGTCCCGCACAGATACGCAGTATTTT
TRBV7-2	many	TRBJ2-5	.	CASSIGRIQETQYF	TGTGCCAGCAGCATAGGACGTATCCAAGAGACCCAGTACTTC
TRBV7-2	many	TRBJ2-3	.	CASSSGTLGSGTDTQYF	TGTGCCAGCAGCTCCGGGACCCTGGGTTCCGGCACAGATACGCAGTATTTT
TRBV7-9	.	TRBJ1-1	.	CASRRGLAEAFF	TGTGCCAGCAGGAGGGGACTGGCTGAAGCTTTCTTT
TRBV7-9	.	TRBJ1-2	.	CASSYRGLEGGYTF	TGTGCCAGCAGCTACCGGGGCCTTGAGGGGGGCTACACCTTC
TRBV11-2	few	TRBJ2-7	.	CASGLGGHEQYF	TGTGCCAGCGGACTGGGCGGGCACGAGCAGTACTTC
TRBV20-1	.	TRBJ2-3	TRBD2	CSARTLAGNTDTQYF	TGCAGTGCTAGGACACTAGCGGGTAACACAGATACGCAGTATTTT
TRBV12-3/TRBV12-4	many	TRBJ1-2	.	CASSFNAAYGYTF	TGTGCCAGCAGTTTTAATGCGGCATATGGCTACACCTTC
TRBV28	.	TRBJ1-6	.	CASLGRSGVSPLHF	TGTGCCAGCCTCGGACGGAGCGGGGTTTCACCCCTCCACTTT
TRBV2	many	TRBJ2-5	TRBD2	CASSEAPLAGGKLETQYF	TGTGCCAGCAGTGAAGCCCCGCTAGCGGGGGGAAAGTTAGAGACCCAGTACTTC
TRBV5-1	many	TRBJ2-2	TRBD2	CASSLVAGAGELFF	TGCGCCAGCAGCTTGGTAGCGGGGGCCGGGGAGCTGTTTTTT
TRBV5-5	many	TRBJ1-2	TRBD1	CASSSQGAGGYTF	TGTGCCAGCAGCTCTCAGGGGGCTGGTGGCTACACCTTC